The 14 T cell receptor beta chains reported below all come from one sample, sequenced in a study of blood T cell repertoires in COVID-19. Clones were read by immunoSEQ multiplex PCR, and TCRdb kept only the in-frame ones, dropping some. This table holds around 300,000 clones, roughly 91% found once. The specimen was PBMCs or T cells enriched from blood (not recorded which). Receptor source: a woman aged 25 to 39 who had recovered from COVID-19.

The V gene is TRBV4-1, the J gene TRBJ2-7; the match to TRBD2 covers 7 bases. The CDR3 extends over 12 amino acids. Germline V gene lookup returns CDR1 MGHRA and CDR2 YSYEKL. V shed 6 bases and J 5 bases; nucleotides not matched to a gene: 4. The CDR3 loop reads CASRGLSHEQYF. Here the CDR3 DNA reads TGCGCCAGCAGGGGACTATCCCACGAGCAGTACTTC.

This chain connects TRBV19 to TRBJ2-1; 8 bases fit TRBD1. J was trimmed by 1 base and V by 5 bases; bases with no gene match: 4. CDR3 length: 15 residues. The germline V gene has CDR1 LNHDA and CDR2 SQIVND (reference sequence). The CDR3 bases are TGTGCCAGTAGTCCGGGACAGGATTCCTACAATGAGCAGTTCTTC. This translates into CASSPGQDSYNEQFF.

The chain carries TRBV7-2 and TRBJ2-7, with 7 bases matching TRBD1. CDR3 length: 13 residues. V lost 4 bases and J lost 1; bases outside the gene matches: 1. The germline CDR1 and CDR2 sequences are SGHTA and FQGNSA. The CDR3 reads CASSSGQSYEQYF. DNA of the CDR3: TGTGCCAGCAGCTCGGGACAGTCCTACGAGCAGTACTTC.

The chain couples TRBV7-6 to TRBJ2-7, with a tentative D call TRBD2 (6 bases). This CDR3 spans 15 amino acids. CDR1 and CDR2 from the germline V gene are SGHVS and FNYEAQ. Trimming cost V 5 bases and J 2 bases, with 16 bases left between them. In DNA form, the CDR3 reads TGTGCCAGCAGCCCGAATGGAGGGACCGCCTACGAGCAGTACTTC. Translation: CASSPNGGTAYEQYF.

V and J are TRBV7-2 and TRBJ1-3, with D perhaps TRBD1 (5 bases). The CDR3 is 16 amino acids. V was trimmed by 2 bases and J by 0 bases, leaving 11 bases between them. CDR1 and CDR2 from the germline V gene are SGHTA and FQGNSA. The CDR3 reads CASSLMWGSSGNTIYF. The CDR3 DNA follows: TGTGCCAGCAGCTTAATGTGGGGCAGCTCTGGAAACACCATATATTTT.

The chain is built from TRBV28 and TRBJ1-2, with D tentatively TRBD1 (6 bases). In germline, CDR1 is MDHEN, CDR2 SYDVKM. This CDR3 has 15 amino acids. V lost 5 bases, J lost 2 bases, and 15 bases lay in between. The CDR3 DNA reads as TGTGCCAGCAGTAACCACGACAGGACAAACTATGGCTACACCTTC. This sequence encodes CASSNHDRTNYGYTF.

This rearrangement joins TRBV19 to TRBJ2-5; 10 nucleotides agree with TRBD1. CDR1 is LNHDA and CDR2 is SQIVND in the germline V gene (reference sequence). J was trimmed by 4 bases and V by 5 bases; bases with no gene match: 7. This CDR3 comprises 15 residues. In nucleotides, the CDR3 is TGTGCCAGTAGTCCGGGGGGACAGGGGTCAGAGACCCAGTACTTC. Translated, it gives CASSPGGQGSETQYF.

The chain carries TRBV18 and TRBJ2-7; D gene ambiguous. Per the germline V gene, CDR1 is KGHSH and CDR2 is LQKENI. The CDR3 is made up of 14 amino acids. Trimming left V 0 bases short and J 4 bases short, with 10 bases between. CDR3 loop: CASSPPISVYEQYF. CDR3 nucleotide sequence: TGTGCCAGCTCACCACCAATCTCAGTATACGAGCAGTACTTC.

The V and J genes are TRBV11-2 and TRBJ1-6; TRBD1 agrees at 9 bases. The germline gives CDR1 SGHAT, CDR2 FQNNGV. This CDR3 is 16 amino acids long. J was trimmed by 9 bases and V by 4 bases; bases with no gene match: 10. DNA of the CDR3: TGTGCCAGCAGCTCCGGCCGGACAGGGGAAAGTTCACCCCTCCACTTT. It is translated as CASSSGRTGESSPLHF.

J is TRBJ1-1 and V is TRBV27; weak D call: TRBD1 (5 bases). The CDR3 contains 17 residues. The germline gives CDR1 MNHEY, CDR2 SMNVEV (reference sequence). Trimming stripped 8 bases from V and 4 bases from J, with 26 bases between. The CDR3 loop is CASSPLGGGAGGTEAFF. CDR3 DNA sequence: TGTGCCAGCTCTCCACTCGGAGGCGGGGCTGGGGGCACTGAAGCTTTCTTT.

The CDR3 sequence: CASSRGQAREIGV. The CDR3 DNA sequence: TGTGCCAGCAGTCGAGGACAGGCCCGGGAGATCGGGGTC. The rearrangement links TRBV6-2 or TRBV6-3 to TRBJ2-7, with D possibly matching TRBD1 (7 bases). The CDR3 has 13 amino acids. Germline CDR1 is MNHEY and CDR2 is SVGEGT.

V is TRBV28 and J is TRBJ2-1, with D perhaps matching TRBD1 (6 bases). Germline V gives CDR1 MDHEN, CDR2 SYDVKM. V lost 3 bases and J 3 bases, leaving 6 bases between the germline ends. This CDR3 spans 13 amino acids. The CDR3 reads CASSFRGYNEQFF. The CDR3 DNA reads TGTGCCAGCAGTTTCAGGGGCTACAATGAGCAGTTCTTC.

This sequence joins TRBV4-1 and TRBJ1-2; 7 bases align to TRBD1. In germline, CDR1 is MGHRA, CDR2 YSYEKL. CDR3 length: 16 residues. Trimming removed 1 base from V and 0 bases from J; junction bases left unmatched: 5. CDR3 nucleotides: TGCGCCAGCAGCCAAGTTGGGACAGCCACTAACTATGGCTACACCTTC. This translates into CASSQVGTATNYGYTF.

This clone was seen more than once but under ten times. The chain carries TRBV2 and TRBJ1-6, with 7 positions matching TRBD1. CDR1 is SNHLY and CDR2 is FYNNEI in the germline V gene. This CDR3 has 15 residues. Trimming at V came to 5 bases and at J to 7 bases, leaving 8 bases not matched to a gene. The CDR3 region has the DNA TGTGCCAGCAGTCCCAGGGGGGATCACAATTCACCCCTCCACTTT. As protein: CASSPRGDHNSPLHF. Based on the CDR3 plus reference TRBV2 and TRBJ1-6, the full variable domain is EPEVTQTPSHQVTQMGQEVILRCVPISNHLYFYWYRQILGQKVEFLVSFYNNEISEKSEIFDDQFSVERPDGSNFTLKIRSTKLEDSAMYFCASSPRGDHNSPLHFGNGTRLTVT.